The 10 T cell receptor beta chains in this list originate from one sample, sequenced in a study of cytomegalovirus exposure and HLA in healthy donors. PCR used 60 Vbeta primers and 13 Jbeta primers. Method: immunoSEQ multiplex PCR; TCRdb's copy keeps in-frame clones and lacks some. In the table there are tens of thousands of clones, 35% to 50% of which are singletons. Sequencing was performed on PBMCs. These receptors came from a woman in her forties or fifties in good health and CMV-seronegative.

This chain joins TRBV12-5 and TRBJ1-4, with D tentatively TRBD1 (5 bases). V was clipped by 6 bases and J by 8 bases, with 22 bases between them. CDR1 and CDR2 from the germline V gene are LGHNT and FRNRAP. The CDR3 runs to 16 residues. CDR3 residues: CASGPSFGGVGEKLFF. In DNA form, the CDR3 reads TGTGCTAGTGGCCCCTCTTTTGGGGGGGTGGGAGAAAAACTGTTTTTT.

This clone was counted between two and nine times. CDR3 bases: TGTGCCAGCAGCTTAGCGCGCGCGGGCACAGATACGCAGTATTTT. Protein: CASSLARAGTDTQYF. The chain joins TRBV7-8 to TRBJ2-3; D unresolved. Germline V gene data show CDR1 as SGHVS and CDR2 as FQNEAQ. V dropped 0 bases and J dropped 1 base, with 8 bases sitting between them. The CDR3 extends over 15 amino acids. Supplemented by reference TRBV7-8 and TRBJ2-3, the full variable domain reads GAGVSQSPRYKVAKRGQDVALRCDPISGHVSLFWYQQALGQGPEFLTYFQNEAQLDKSGLPSDRFFAERPEGSVSTLKIQRTQQEDSAVYLCASSLARAGTDTQYFGPGTRLTVL.

The genes are TRBV5-4 and TRBJ2-1; a weak D match, TRBD1 (6 bases). This CDR3 has 14 amino acids. V was clipped by 10 bases and J by 0 bases, with 14 bases between them. The germline V gene has CDR1 SGHNT and CDR2 YYREEE (reference sequence). The chain's CDR3 is CAGGHSSSYNEQFF. The CDR3 coding sequence is TGTGCCGGGGGACATTCGAGCTCCTACAATGAGCAGTTCTTC.

The count of this clone is one. The chain couples TRBV30 to TRBJ1-4; the D gene is possibly TRBD1 (5 bases). This CDR3 has 15 residues. V lost 3 bases and J lost 8, with 19 bases in between. Germline V gives CDR1 GTSNPN, CDR2 SVGIG (reference sequence). CDR3 DNA sequence: TGTGCCTGGAGCCAGGTGGGGCCCCGTGGCGAAAAACTGTTTTTT. Amino acids: CAWSQVGPRGEKLFF.

The chain links TRBV9 to TRBJ2-3; 10 bases fit TRBD2. The CDR3 is made up of 18 amino acids. CDR1 is SGDLS and CDR2 is YYNGEE in the germline V gene. J was trimmed by 2 bases and V by 0 bases; bases with no gene match: 9. CDR3 sequence reads: CASSVAIQTSGPTDTQYF. The CDR3 region has the DNA TGTGCCAGCAGCGTAGCTATCCAGACTAGCGGGCCCACAGATACGCAGTATTTT. Supplemented by reference TRBV9 and TRBJ2-3, the full variable domain reads DSGVTQTPKHLITATGQRVTLRCSPRSGDLSVYWYQQSLDQGLQFLIQYYNGEERAKGNILERFSAQQFPDLHSELNLSSLELGDSALYFCASSVAIQTSGPTDTQYFGPGTRLTVL.

The table lists this clone with a count of one. The genes are TRBV7-9 and TRBJ1-2; D is possibly TRBD1 (5 bases). CDR3 length equals 15 residues. Germline values: CDR1 SEHNR, CDR2 FQNEAQ (reference sequence). The V end lost 3 bases, the J end lost 0 bases, and 11 bases lay between the germline ends. The CDR3 region has the DNA TGTGCCAGCAGCTTTGGGGCAGCAGCTAACTATGGCTACACCTTC. The encoded protein is CASSFGAAANYGYTF.

The chain recombines TRBV29-1 with TRBJ2-5; D may be TRBD1 (5 bases). The length of the CDR3 is 12 residues. The germline V gene has CDR1 SQVTM and CDR2 ANQGSEA. V lost 5 bases to trimming and J lost 2 bases, with 9 bases between them. CDR3 sequence: CSVYRFQETQYF. The CDR3 nucleotides are TGCAGCGTTTACAGGTTTCAAGAGACCCAGTACTTC.

As DNA, the CDR3 is TGTGCCAGCAGCGGCATGGGGTCAGCGGGGGAGAACACCGGGGAGCTGTTTTTT. This gives the protein CASSGMGSAGENTGELFF. J is TRBJ2-2 and V is TRBV11-1, with 8 bases identical to TRBD2. The CDR3 totals 18 residues. The V segment lost 5 bases and the J segment 1 base; nucleotides outside the gene matches: 12. Germline V lookup: CDR1 SGHAT, CDR2 FQDESV (reference sequence).

This clone has a single count. The V gene is TRBV14, the J gene TRBJ2-3, with 8 bases identical to TRBD2. CDR3 length: 16 amino acids. Germline V gene data show CDR1 as SGHDN and CDR2 as FVKESK. V lost 4 bases to trimming and J lost 5 bases; unmatched junction nucleotides: 11. As DNA, the CDR3 is TGTGCCAGCAGCCCCGGGACTAGGTGGTTTCAAGATACGCAGTATTTT. Protein sequence: CASSPGTRWFQDTQYF.

V gene TRBV7-9 combines with J gene TRBJ2-7, with D possibly matching TRBD1 (6 bases). Germline V CDR1 and CDR2: SEHNR, FQNEAQ (reference sequence). The CDR3 is 14 amino acids. V was shortened by 0 bases and J by 6 bases, with 12 bases between the two germline ends. The CDR3 here is CASSLAAHRVEQYF. The DNA of the CDR3 is TGTGCCAGCAGCTTAGCGGCTCACAGGGTCGAGCAGTACTTC.